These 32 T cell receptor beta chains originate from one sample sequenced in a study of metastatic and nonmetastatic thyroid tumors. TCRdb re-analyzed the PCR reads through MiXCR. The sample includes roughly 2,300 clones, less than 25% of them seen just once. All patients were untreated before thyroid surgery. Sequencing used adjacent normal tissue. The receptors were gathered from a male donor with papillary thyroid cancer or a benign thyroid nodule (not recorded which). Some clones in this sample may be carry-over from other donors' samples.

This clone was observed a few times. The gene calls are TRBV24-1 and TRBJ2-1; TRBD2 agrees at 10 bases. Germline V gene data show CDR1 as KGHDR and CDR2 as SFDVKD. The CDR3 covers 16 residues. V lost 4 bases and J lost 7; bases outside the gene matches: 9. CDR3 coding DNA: TGTGCCACCAGTGACCCCTTAGCGGGGGGCCTGAATGAGCAGTTCTTC. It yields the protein CATSDPLAGGLNEQFF.

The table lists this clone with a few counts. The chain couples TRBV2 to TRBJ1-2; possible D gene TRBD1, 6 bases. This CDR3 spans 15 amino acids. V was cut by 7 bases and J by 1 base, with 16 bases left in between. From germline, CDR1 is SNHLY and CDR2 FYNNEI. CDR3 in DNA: TGTGCCAGCAAAGAGGTCCAGGGGAATAACTATGGCTACACCTTC. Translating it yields CASKEVQGNNYGYTF.

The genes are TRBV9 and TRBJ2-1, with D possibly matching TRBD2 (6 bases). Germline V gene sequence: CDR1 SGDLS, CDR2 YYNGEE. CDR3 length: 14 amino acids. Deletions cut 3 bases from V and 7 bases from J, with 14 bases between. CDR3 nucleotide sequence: TGTGCCAGCAGCGGGGGGGAGGCAGAAAATGAGCAGTTCTTC. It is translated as CASSGGEAENEQFF.

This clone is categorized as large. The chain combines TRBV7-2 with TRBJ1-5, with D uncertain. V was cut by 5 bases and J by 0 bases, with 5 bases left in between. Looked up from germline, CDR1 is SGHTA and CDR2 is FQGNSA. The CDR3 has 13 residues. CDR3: CASSLDSNQPQHF. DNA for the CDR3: TGTGCCAGCAGCCTAGATAGCAATCAGCCCCAGCATTTT. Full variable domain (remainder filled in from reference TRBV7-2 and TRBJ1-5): GAGVSQSPSNKVTEKGKDVELRCDPISGHTALYWYRQSLGQGLEFLIYFQGNSAPDKSGLPSDRFSAERTGGSVSTLTIQRTQQEDSAVYLCASSLDSNQPQHFGDGTRLSIL.

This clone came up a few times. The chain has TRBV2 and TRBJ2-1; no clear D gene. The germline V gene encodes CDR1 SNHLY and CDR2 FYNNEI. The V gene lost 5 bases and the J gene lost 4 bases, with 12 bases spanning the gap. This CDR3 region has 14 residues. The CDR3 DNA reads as TGTGCCAGCAGTTTACAGTCTGTTTACAATGAGCAGTTCTTC. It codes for CASSLQSVYNEQFF.

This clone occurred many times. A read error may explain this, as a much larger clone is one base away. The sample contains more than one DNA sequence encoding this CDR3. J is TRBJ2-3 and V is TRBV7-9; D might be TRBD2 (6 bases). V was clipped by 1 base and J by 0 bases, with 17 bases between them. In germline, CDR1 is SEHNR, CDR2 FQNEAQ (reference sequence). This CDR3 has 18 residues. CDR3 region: CASSLGSGRTASTDTQYF. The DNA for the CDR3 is TGTGCCAGCAGCTTAGGTAGTGGGAGGACTGCTAGCACAGATACGCAGTATTTT. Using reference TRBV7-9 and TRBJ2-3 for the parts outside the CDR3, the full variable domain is DTGVSQNPRHKITKRGQNVTFRCDPISEHNRLYWYRQTLGQGPEFLTYFQNEAQLEKSRLLSDRFSAERPKGSFSTLEIQRTEQGDSAMYLCASSLGSGRTASTDTQYFGPGTRLTVL.

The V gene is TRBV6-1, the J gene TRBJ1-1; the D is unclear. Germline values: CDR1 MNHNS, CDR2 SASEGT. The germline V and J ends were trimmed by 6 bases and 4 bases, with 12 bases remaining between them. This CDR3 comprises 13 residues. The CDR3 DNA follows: TGTGCCAGCAGGATAACAAGAAGCACTGAAGCTTTCTTT. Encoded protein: CASRITRSTEAFF.

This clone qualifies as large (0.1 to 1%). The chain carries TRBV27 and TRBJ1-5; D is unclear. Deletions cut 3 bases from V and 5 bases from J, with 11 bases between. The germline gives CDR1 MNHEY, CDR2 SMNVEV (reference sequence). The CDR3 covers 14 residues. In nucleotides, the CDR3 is TGTGCCAGCAGTTTCCTAGGGTCAGATCAGCCCCAGCATTTT. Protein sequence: CASSFLGSDQPQHF.

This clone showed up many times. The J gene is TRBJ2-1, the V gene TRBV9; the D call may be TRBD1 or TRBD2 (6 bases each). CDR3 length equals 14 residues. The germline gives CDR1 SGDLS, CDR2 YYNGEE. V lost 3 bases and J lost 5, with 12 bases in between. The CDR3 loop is CASSGWGADNEQFF. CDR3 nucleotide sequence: TGTGCCAGCAGCGGGTGGGGGGCAGACAATGAGCAGTTCTTC.

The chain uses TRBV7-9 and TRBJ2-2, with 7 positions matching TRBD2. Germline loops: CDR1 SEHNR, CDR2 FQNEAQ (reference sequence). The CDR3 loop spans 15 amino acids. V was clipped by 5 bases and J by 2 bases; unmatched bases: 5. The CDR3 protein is CASSPGGTNTGELFF. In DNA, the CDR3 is TGTGCCAGCAGCCCCGGGGGGACCAACACCGGGGAGCTGTTTTTT.

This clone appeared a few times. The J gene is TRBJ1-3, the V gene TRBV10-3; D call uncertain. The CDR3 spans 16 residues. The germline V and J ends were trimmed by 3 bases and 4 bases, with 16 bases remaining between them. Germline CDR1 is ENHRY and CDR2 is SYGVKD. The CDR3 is CAISDSLRLGGNTIYF. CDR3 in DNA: TGTGCCATCAGTGATTCGCTCAGGTTGGGGGGAAACACCATATATTTT.

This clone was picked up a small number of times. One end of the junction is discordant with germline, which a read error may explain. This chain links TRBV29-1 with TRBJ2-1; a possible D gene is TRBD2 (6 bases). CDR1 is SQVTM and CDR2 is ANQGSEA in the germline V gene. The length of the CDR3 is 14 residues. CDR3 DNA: TGCAGCGTTGACGGGACTGGAGGCTACAATGGGCAGTTCTTC. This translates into CSVDGTGGYNGQFF.

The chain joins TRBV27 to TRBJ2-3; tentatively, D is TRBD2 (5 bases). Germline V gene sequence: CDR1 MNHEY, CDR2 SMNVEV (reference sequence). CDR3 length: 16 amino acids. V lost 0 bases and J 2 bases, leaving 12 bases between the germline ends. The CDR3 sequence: CASSLSQRRYTDTQYF. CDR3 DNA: TGTGCCAGCAGTTTATCCCAGCGGAGATACACAGATACGCAGTATTTT.

CDR3 in DNA: TGTGCCAGCAGTTTATCTTTCGGGAAGACCGGGGAGCTGTTTTTT. This translates into CASSLSFGKTGELFF. The V and J genes are TRBV28 and TRBJ2-2; tentative D call: TRBD2 (5 bases). CDR1 is MDHEN, CDR2 SYDVKM, per germline. The CDR3 totals 15 residues. Trimming took off 1 base at V and 5 bases at J, with 11 bases between the two ends.

CDR3 residues: CASSYSIWGLAVVPGDTQYF. CDR3 bases: TGTGCCAGCAGTTACTCGATCTGGGGACTAGCTGTAGTGCCGGGAGATACGCAGTATTTT. The V and J genes are TRBV6-2 or TRBV6-3 and TRBJ2-3, with 9 bases lining up with TRBD2. The V gene's germline CDR1 is MNHEY and CDR2 SVGEGT. Unmatched junction bases numbered 18, after V lost 0 bases and J lost 5 bases. This CDR3 spans 20 amino acids.

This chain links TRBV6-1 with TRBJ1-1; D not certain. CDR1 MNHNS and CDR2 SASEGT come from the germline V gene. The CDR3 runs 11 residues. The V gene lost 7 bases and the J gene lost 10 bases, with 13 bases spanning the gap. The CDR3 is CASKPVGRAFF. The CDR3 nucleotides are TGTGCCAGCAAACCTGTGGGTCGAGCTTTCTTT.

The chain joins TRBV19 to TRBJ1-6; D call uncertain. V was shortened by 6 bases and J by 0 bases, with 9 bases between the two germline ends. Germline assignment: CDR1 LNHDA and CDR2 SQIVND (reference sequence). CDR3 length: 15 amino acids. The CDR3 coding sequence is TGTGCCAGTAGATACGCAAGCTCCTATAATTCACCCCTCCACTTT. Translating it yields CASRYASSYNSPLHF.

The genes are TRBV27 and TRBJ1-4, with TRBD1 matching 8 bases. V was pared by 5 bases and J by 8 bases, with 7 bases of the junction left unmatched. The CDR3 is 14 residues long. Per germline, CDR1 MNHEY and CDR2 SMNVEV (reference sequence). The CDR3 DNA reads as TGTGCCAGCAGTCCTAGGACAGGGCCCGAAAAACTGTTTTTT. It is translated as CASSPRTGPEKLFF.

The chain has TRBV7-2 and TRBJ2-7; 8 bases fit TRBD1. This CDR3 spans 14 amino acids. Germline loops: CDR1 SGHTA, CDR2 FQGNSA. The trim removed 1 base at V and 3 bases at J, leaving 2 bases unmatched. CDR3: CASSLETGGYEQYF. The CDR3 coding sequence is TGTGCCAGCAGCTTAGAAACAGGGGGCTACGAGCAGTACTTC.

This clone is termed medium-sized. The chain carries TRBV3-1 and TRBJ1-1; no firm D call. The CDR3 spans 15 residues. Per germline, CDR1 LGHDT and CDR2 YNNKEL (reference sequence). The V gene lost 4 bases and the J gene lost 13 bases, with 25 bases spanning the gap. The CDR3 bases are TGTGCCAGCAGCCCTTCCTTGGACGTCGCACGATTGCTTTTCTTT. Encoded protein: CASSPSLDVARLLFF.

CDR3 region: CASSDLQGAGANVLTF. The CDR3 DNA is TGTGCCAGCAGTGATTTACAGGGAGCTGGGGCCAACGTCCTGACTTTC. The V call is TRBV2, the J call TRBJ2-6, with a weak D call TRBD1 (6 bases). CDR1 is SNHLY, CDR2 FYNNEI, per germline. This CDR3 has 16 residues. V was shortened by 3 bases and J by 2 bases, with 11 bases between the two germline ends.

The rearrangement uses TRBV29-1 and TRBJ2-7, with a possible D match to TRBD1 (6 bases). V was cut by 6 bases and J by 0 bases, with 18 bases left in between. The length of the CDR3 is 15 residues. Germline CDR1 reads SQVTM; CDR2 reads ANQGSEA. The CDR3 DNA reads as TGCAGCGTCTCGAAAAGGACAGCGAGCTCCTACGAGCAGTACTTC. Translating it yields CSVSKRTASSYEQYF.

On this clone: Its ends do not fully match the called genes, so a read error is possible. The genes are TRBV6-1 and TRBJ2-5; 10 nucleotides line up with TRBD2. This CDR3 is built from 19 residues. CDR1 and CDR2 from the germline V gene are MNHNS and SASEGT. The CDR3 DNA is TGTGCCAGCAGTGAAACGGCCCCGGGGGTAGCGGGGGGCCAAGGGACCAAGTACTTC. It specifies CASSETAPGVAGGQGTKYF.

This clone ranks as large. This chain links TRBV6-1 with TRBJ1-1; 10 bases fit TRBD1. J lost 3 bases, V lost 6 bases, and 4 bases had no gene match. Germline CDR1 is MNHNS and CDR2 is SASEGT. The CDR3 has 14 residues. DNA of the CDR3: TGTGCCAGCAGGACCGGACAGGGGGACACTGAAGCTTTCTTT. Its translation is CASRTGQGDTEAFF.

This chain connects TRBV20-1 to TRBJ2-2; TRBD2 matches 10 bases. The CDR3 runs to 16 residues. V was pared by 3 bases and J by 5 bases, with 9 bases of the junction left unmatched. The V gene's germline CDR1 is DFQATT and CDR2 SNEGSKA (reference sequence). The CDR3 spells CSARVAGGEETGELFF. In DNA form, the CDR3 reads TGCAGTGCTAGGGTAGCGGGGGGCGAAGAGACCGGGGAGCTGTTTTTT.

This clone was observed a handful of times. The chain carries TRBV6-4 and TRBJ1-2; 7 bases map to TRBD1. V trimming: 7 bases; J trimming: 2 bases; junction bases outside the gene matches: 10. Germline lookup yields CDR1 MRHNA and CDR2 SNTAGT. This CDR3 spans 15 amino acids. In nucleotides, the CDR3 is TGTGCCAGCATCCACCGGGACAGAGGAAACTATGGCTACACCTTC. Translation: CASIHRDRGNYGYTF.

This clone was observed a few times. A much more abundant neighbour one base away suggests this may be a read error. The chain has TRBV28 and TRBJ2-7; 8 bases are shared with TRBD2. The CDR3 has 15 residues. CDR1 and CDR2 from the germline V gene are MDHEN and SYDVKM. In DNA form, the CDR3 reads TGTGCCAGCAACGGGGGGGCAGATTCTACCTACGAGCAGTACTTT. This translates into CASNGGADSTYEQYF.

This CDR3 reads CASSRRNNEQFF. In nucleotides, the CDR3 is TGTGCCAGCAGCAGAAGAAACAATGAGCAGTTCTTC. The rearrangement joins TRBV12-3 or TRBV12-4 to TRBJ2-1; D unresolved. V shed 6 bases and J shed 5 bases, with 8 bases lying between them. This CDR3 has 12 amino acids.

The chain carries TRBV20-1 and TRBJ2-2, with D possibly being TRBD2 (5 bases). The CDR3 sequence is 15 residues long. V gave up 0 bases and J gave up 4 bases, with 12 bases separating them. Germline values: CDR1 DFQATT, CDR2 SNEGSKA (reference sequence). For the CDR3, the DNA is TGCAGTGCTAGAGATACGGGGTCGGGCACCGGGGAGCTGTTTTTT. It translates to CSARDTGSGTGELFF.

The CDR3 nucleotides are TGCAGTGCTAGAGATCAGGCCGGGGTAGATACGCAGTATTTT. Translating it yields CSARDQAGVDTQYF. This rearrangement joins TRBV20-1 to TRBJ2-3; tentatively, D is TRBD2 (5 bases). The CDR3 consists of 14 residues. The V end was cut by 0 bases, the J end by 5 bases, with 12 bases between. Germline-derived CDR1 and CDR2 are DFQATT and SNEGSKA (reference sequence).

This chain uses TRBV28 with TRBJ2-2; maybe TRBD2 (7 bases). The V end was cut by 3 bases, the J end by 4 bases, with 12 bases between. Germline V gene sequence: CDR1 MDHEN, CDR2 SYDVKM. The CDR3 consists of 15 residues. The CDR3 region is CASSLGGGVTGELFF. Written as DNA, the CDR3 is TGTGCCAGCAGTTTGGGGGGGGGCGTCACCGGGGAGCTGTTTTTT.

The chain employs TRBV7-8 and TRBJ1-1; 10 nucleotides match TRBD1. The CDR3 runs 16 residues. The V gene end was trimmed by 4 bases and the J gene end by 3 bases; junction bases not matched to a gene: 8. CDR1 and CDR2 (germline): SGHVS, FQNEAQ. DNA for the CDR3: TGTGCCAGCAGCTCGACAGGGGGCATCGAATACACTGAAGCTTTCTTT. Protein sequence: CASSSTGGIEYTEAFF.